These T cell receptor beta chains were read from a single sample in a study of T-cell reconstitution after alpha-beta-depleted transplantation in children. One entry per CDR3 protein results from TCRdb running MiXCR on the PCR reads. The sample contains around 140,000 distinct CDR3 sequences, 8% to 10% of which appear only once. Material: PBMCs, mostly from graft donor cells, obtained 180 days after TCRalphabeta/CD19-depleted stem cell transplant. These receptors were collected from a female patient aged 2 to 10 who had a stem cell transplant for congenital amegakaryocytic thrombocytopenia, so the T cells may come from the graft donor. Both conserved end residues are part of each CDR3. Each record gives: J gene, V gene, clone size, D gene, CDR3 protein, CDR3 DNA. A D gene is named only where the DNA matches it firmly. Size tells how often a clone was seen (once, few, many) or the class of an expanded clone, and some rows leave it out.

TRBJ2-7	TRBV11-1	many	NA	CASSPLRSGEQYF	TGTGCCAGCAGCCCGCTGAGAAGTGGCGAGCAGTACTTC
TRBJ2-1	TRBV10-3	many	TRBD1	CAISPGQGAGEQFF	TGTGCCATCAGCCCGGGACAGGGGGCAGGTGAGCAGTTCTTC
TRBJ1-4	TRBV7-9	NA	NA	CASSLSRATNEKLFF	TGTGCCAGCAGCTTATCTCGGGCAACTAATGAAAAACTGTTTTTT
TRBJ2-6	TRBV28	many	TRBD1	CASRTPGQGIPGANVLTF	TGTGCCAGCAGAACCCCGGGACAGGGGATACCTGGGGCCAACGTCCTGACTTTC
TRBJ2-7	TRBV20-1	many	TRBD1	CSVTSFGQGVYEQYF	TGCAGTGTGACTAGTTTCGGACAGGGGGTATACGAGCAGTACTTC
TRBJ2-5	TRBV3-1	NA	NA	CASSQVAPRGQTGETQYF	TGTGCCAGCTCCCAGGTGGCCCCCCGGGGACAAACCGGGGAGACCCAGTACTTC
TRBJ2-7	TRBV20-1	few	TRBD1	CSRIGQGSYEQYF	TGCAGCCGGATTGGACAGGGTTCCTACGAGCAGTACTTC
TRBJ1-2	TRBV6-2/TRBV6-3	many	TRBD1	CASSYRDRARGYTF	TGTGCCAGCAGTTACCGAGACAGGGCCCGTGGCTACACCTTC
TRBJ2-1	TRBV29-1	many	NA	CSGVAPYNEQFF	TGCAGCGGCGTCGCCCCCTACAATGAGCAGTTCTTC
TRBJ2-5	TRBV13	many	TRBD2	CASSLALAGVLETQYF	TGTGCCAGCAGCTTGGCCTTGGCGGGAGTTCTTGAGACCCAGTACTTC
TRBJ2-1	TRBV5-1	many	NA	CASSLVSYNEQFF	TGCGCCAGCAGCTTGGTAAGCTATAATGAGCAGTTCTTC
TRBJ1-4	TRBV11-2	many	NA	CASSVGQYKDEKLFF	TGTGCCAGCAGCGTTGGACAGTATAAAGATGAAAAACTGTTTTTT
TRBJ1-1	TRBV7-8	many	NA	CASSLDRAEAFF	TGTGCCAGCAGCTTAGACAGGGCTGAAGCTTTCTTT
TRBJ2-4	TRBV12-3/TRBV12-4	few	TRBD1	CASTTDRGLGNIQYF	TGTGCCAGCACCACGGACAGGGGGCTTGGGAACATTCAGTACTTC
TRBJ2-7	TRBV10-3	many	TRBD1	CAISEGGAVTYEQYF	TGTGCCATCAGTGAAGGGGGCGCCGTCACCTACGAGCAGTACTTC
TRBJ2-7	TRBV7-3	NA	NA	CASSLTAGREQYF	TGTGCCAGCAGCTTAACGGCAGGTCGCGAGCAGTACTTC
TRBJ2-2	TRBV20-1	many	NA	CSASRSTEDTGELFF	TGCAGTGCTAGTAGGTCGACCGAAGACACCGGGGAGCTGTTTTTT
TRBJ2-5	TRBV5-1	NA	NA	CASSFSRPQETQYF	TGCGCCAGCAGCTTCTCCAGGCCCCAAGAGACCCAGTACTTC
TRBJ2-1	TRBV4-3	many	TRBD2	CASSQDGAGGSDEQFF	TGCGCCAGCAGCCAAGATGGGGCGGGAGGGTCCGATGAGCAGTTCTTC
TRBJ2-1	TRBV15	many	NA	CATSRLGNEQFF	TGTGCCACCAGCAGATTGGGGAATGAGCAGTTCTTC
TRBJ1-1	TRBV20-1	NA	NA	CSARPIRGEGGTEAFF	TGCAGTGCTAGACCAATTAGGGGGGAGGGGGGCACTGAAGCTTTCTTT
TRBJ2-5	TRBV3-1	NA	TRBD2	CASSRTSGGETQYF	TGTGCCAGCAGCAGGACTAGCGGGGGAGAGACCCAGTACTTC
TRBJ2-1	TRBV4-3	few	TRBD2	CASSQARLAGVFSEQFF	TGCGCCAGCAGCCAGGCAAGACTAGCGGGAGTCTTTAGTGAGCAGTTCTTC
TRBJ2-2	TRBV28	many	NA	CASSFPRGIAGELFF	TGTGCCAGCAGCTTCCCCAGGGGTATAGCCGGGGAGCTGTTTTTT
TRBJ2-1	TRBV27	few	TRBD2	CASSSLAGAANEQFF	TGTGCCAGCAGTTCCTTAGCGGGAGCAGCTAATGAGCAGTTCTTC
TRBJ1-4	TRBV18	NA	NA	CASSGRRNEKLFF	TGTGCCAGCTCGGGCAGGAGAAATGAAAAACTGTTTTTT
TRBJ1-2	TRBV3-1	few	TRBD1	CASSQGRQGGYTF	TGTGCCAGCAGCCAAGGCCGACAGGGGGGCTACACCTTC
TRBJ2-4	TRBV12-3/TRBV12-4	many	TRBD2	CASSLAGGSKNIQYF	TGTGCCAGCAGTTTAGCGGGGGGGTCCAAAAACATTCAGTACTTC
TRBJ1-1	TRBV28	many	NA	CASSFPGAFNTEAFF	TGTGCCAGCAGTTTTCCCGGGGCGTTCAACACTGAAGCTTTCTTT
TRBJ2-2	TRBV5-1	NA	NA	CASSLGPPKSGELFF	TGCGCCAGCAGCTTGGGGCCCCCTAAGTCCGGGGAGCTGTTTTTT
TRBJ1-5	TRBV5-1	NA	NA	CASSLTPADNNQPQHF	TGCGCCAGCAGCCTGACCCCGGCGGACAACAATCAGCCCCAGCATTTT
TRBJ1-5	TRBV28	many	NA	CASSFGGKAGQPQHF	TGTGCCAGCAGTTTCGGAGGGAAGGCGGGTCAGCCCCAGCATTTT
TRBJ1-5	TRBV28	NA	NA	CASSFAGLGRPQHF	TGTGCCAGCAGTTTCGCAGGGCTAGGACGGCCCCAGCATTTT
TRBJ1-5	TRBV5-5	many	NA	CASSLVLTAYSNQPQHF	TGTGCCAGCAGCTTGGTTTTGACAGCATATAGCAATCAGCCCCAGCATTTT
TRBJ2-1	TRBV12-3/TRBV12-4	few	NA	CASSLSQYNEQFF	TGTGCCAGCAGTTTAAGTCAGTACAATGAGCAGTTCTTC
TRBJ2-1	TRBV4-1	NA	NA	CASSQDSRAGEQFF	TGCGCCAGCAGCCAAGATTCGCGGGCAGGGGAGCAGTTCTTC
TRBJ2-7	TRBV20-1	NA	TRBD2	CSAKQTSGSYEQYF	TGCAGTGCTAAGCAGACTAGCGGGAGCTACGAGCAGTACTTC
TRBJ1-6	TRBV3-1	many	TRBD1	CASKEQGSDSPLHF	TGTGCCAGCAAGGAACAGGGGTCAGATTCACCCCTCCACTTT
TRBJ2-7	TRBV2	few	NA	CASTLGLAYEQYF	TGTGCCAGCACCCTCGGACTCGCCTACGAGCAGTACTTC
TRBJ2-7	TRBV28	many	TRBD2	CASSQILAGSYEQYF	TGTGCCAGCAGTCAGATACTAGCGGGCTCCTACGAGCAGTACTTC
TRBJ2-7	TRBV7-2	many	TRBD2	CASSLISGRDYEQYF	TGTGCCAGCAGCTTAATTAGCGGGAGGGATTACGAGCAGTACTTC